Listed here are 24 T cell receptor beta chains from one sample, sequenced in a study of T cells in Graves' hyperthyroidism and ophthalmopathy. Using RNA transcripts as the source, TCR beta CDR3 regions were amplified. First-round RT-PCR of the TCR CDR3 relied on the HTBI primer set. TCRdb used MiXCR to reprocess the multiplex PCR reads, holding one entry per CDR3 protein. The sample holds 300,000 to 400,000 distinct CDR3 sequences, roughly an eighth seen once. Input material: blood. Receptor source: a woman younger than 30 with Graves' hyperthyroidism.

Ten or more counts support this clonotype. This rearrangement joins TRBV20-1 to TRBJ2-1; 7 nucleotides match TRBD2. This CDR3 is 15 amino acids long. The ends lost 4 bases at V and 0 bases at J; junction bases unmatched: 6. The germline V gene has CDR1 DFQATT and CDR2 SNEGSKA (reference sequence). This CDR3 reads CSANQGGSSYNEQFF. As DNA, the CDR3 is TGCAGTGCTAATCAGGGCGGGAGCTCCTACAATGAGCAGTTCTTC.

The chain combines TRBV27 with TRBJ1-6; the D is unclear. Between the trimmed V and J ends, which lost 2 bases and 6 bases, there was a span of 5 bases. Germline CDR1 reads MNHEY; CDR2 reads SMNVEV (reference sequence). The CDR3 extends over 13 amino acids. This CDR3 is CASSLTVNSPLHF. The CDR3 region has the DNA TGTGCCAGCAGTTTAACAGTTAATTCACCCCTCCACTTT.

The sample holds many counts of this clonotype. Here the CDR3 DNA reads TGTGCCAGCAGAATAACAGGGGGCTCCAACACTGAAGCTTTCTTT. Protein product: CASRITGGSNTEAFF. The rearrangement uses TRBV12-3 or TRBV12-4 and TRBJ1-1, with 9 positions matching TRBD1. The CDR3 is 15 amino acids. J gave up 2 bases and V 6 bases, and 7 bases lay outside the gene matches.

This clonotype has a count of ten or more. The rearrangement links TRBV18 to TRBJ1-6; the D is unclear. Germline-derived CDR1 and CDR2 are KGHSH and LQKENI. V was shortened by 5 bases and J by 9 bases, with 17 bases between the two germline ends. The CDR3 consists of 15 residues. The CDR3: CASSDGRVGVSPLHF. The CDR3 bases are TGTGCCAGCTCAGACGGACGGGTCGGGGTTTCACCCCTCCACTTT. Together with reference TRBV18 and TRBJ1-6, the CDR3 gives the full variable domain: NAGVMQNPRHLVRRRGQEARLRCSPMKGHSHVYWYRQLPEEGLKFMVYLQKENIIDESGMPKERFSAEFPKEGPSILRIQQVVRGDSAAYFCASSDGRVGVSPLHFGNGTRLTVT.

In this sample, this clonotype turned up many times. The chain uses TRBV20-1 and TRBJ2-5; D possibly uses TRBD1 or TRBD2 (5 bases each). From germline, CDR1 is DFQATT and CDR2 SNEGSKA (reference sequence). The ends were cut back, 6 bases at V and 3 bases at J, with 17 bases in the middle. The CDR3 has 14 amino acids. The CDR3 sequence is CSAFSEGKEETQYF. The CDR3 region has the DNA TGCAGTGCCTTTAGCGAGGGGAAGGAAGAGACCCAGTACTTC.

The chain couples TRBV6-9 to TRBJ1-2, with 9 bases identical to TRBD1. CDR1 MNHGY and CDR2 SVAAGI come from the germline V gene. Losses at the gene ends were 2 bases for V and 6 bases for J; bases not matched to a gene: 7. The length of the CDR3 is 15 residues. DNA for the CDR3: TGTGCCAGCAGTTATCTAGGACAGGGGTCGGATGGCTACACCTTC. Its translation is CASSYLGQGSDGYTF.

The J gene is TRBJ2-7, the V gene TRBV6-1; possible D gene TRBD2, 5 bases. The CDR3 contains 13 residues. Trimming took 10 bases from V and 3 from J, leaving 16 bases between them. The germline V gene has CDR1 MNHNS and CDR2 SASEGT. CDR3 nucleotides: TGTGCCAACAGCCCCCCGGGGAGCTACGAGCAGTACTTC. Protein: CANSPPGSYEQYF.

This clonotype has ten or more counts. The genes are TRBV28 and TRBJ2-7; the match to TRBD1 covers 8 bases. From germline, CDR1 is MDHEN and CDR2 SYDVKM. With 8 bases clipped from V and 4 bases from J, the junction kept 13 bases outside the gene matches. CDR3 length equals 15 residues. CDR3 bases: TGTGCCAGCTCCCTGGGGGCAGGGGGCAGGTACGAGCAGTACTTC. This sequence encodes CASSLGAGGRYEQYF.

This clonotype came up many times. The chain employs TRBV6-1 and TRBJ1-5; D ambiguous. CDR1 is MNHNS, CDR2 SASEGT, per germline. This CDR3 has 17 residues. Trimming removed 1 base from V and 3 bases from J, with 16 bases in between. The CDR3 region has the DNA TGTGCCAGCAGTGAAGGGTGGGGATCGTGGGCCAATCAGCCCCAGCATTTT. It is translated as CASSEGWGSWANQPQHF.

V and J are TRBV3-1 and TRBJ2-5, with D tentatively TRBD1 or TRBD2 (6 bases each). The CDR3 runs 18 residues. Trimming pared 3 bases from V and 1 base from J, leaving 21 bases between. Germline CDR1 and CDR2: LGHDT and YNNKEL (reference sequence). CDR3 sequence reads: CASSQGGGTVLTQETQYF. In DNA form, the CDR3 reads TGTGCCAGCAGCCAGGGGGGCGGGACCGTCCTGACCCAAGAGACCCAGTACTTC.

This clonotype appeared many times. This sequence joins TRBV6-2 or TRBV6-3 and TRBJ2-2; 15 nucleotides match TRBD2. This CDR3 is built from 18 residues. The junction had 8 bases not matched to a gene; V was cut back by 2 bases and J by 7 bases. Per germline, CDR1 MNHEY and CDR2 SVGEGT. The CDR3 region has the DNA TGTGCCAGCAGTTACGGACTAGCGGGGGGGAGCCTTGTCGGGGAGCTGTTTTTT. The encoded protein is CASSYGLAGGSLVGELFF.

On this clonotype: This sequence may be a read error, since a much larger clone differs from it by one base. The V call is TRBV28, the J call TRBJ1-2; TRBD1 aligns across 7 bases. Per the germline V gene, CDR1 is MDHEN and CDR2 is SYDVKM. The CDR3 contains 15 residues. V lost 6 bases to trimming and J lost 4 bases; unmatched junction nucleotides: 11. CDR3 nucleotide sequence: TGTGCCAGCAGAGTTAGGGGGCAGGGCCCCTATGGCTACACCTTC. Its translation is CASRVRGQGPYGYTF.

This clonotype was counted many times. The chain couples TRBV5-5 to TRBJ2-3; D may match TRBD1 or TRBD2 (5 bases each). Germline CDR1 reads SGHKS; CDR2 reads YYEKEE (reference sequence). The CDR3 is 15 amino acids. Deletions cut 3 bases from V and 0 bases from J, with 11 bases between. The CDR3 sequence: CASSSVGVSTDTQYF. The CDR3 nucleotides read TGTGCCAGCAGCTCGGTGGGGGTTAGCACAGATACGCAGTATTTT. The whole variable domain, remainder taken from reference TRBV5-5 and TRBJ2-3, is DAGVTQSPTHLIKTRGQQVTLRCSPISGHKSVSWYQQVLGQGPQFIFQYYEKEERGRGNFPDRFSARQFPNYSSELNVNALLLGDSALYLCASSSVGVSTDTQYFGPGTRLTVL.

This clonotype was found many times. The chain employs TRBV11-2 and TRBJ2-7; D unresolved. The CDR3 length is 15 residues. Germline V gene sequence: CDR1 SGHAT, CDR2 FQNNGV. V lost 8 bases, J lost 6 bases, and 23 bases lay in between. For the CDR3, the DNA is TGTGCCAGCGCTCCGTTGAAGGGTGCAATCTTCGAGCAGTACTTC. This codes for CASAPLKGAIFEQYF.

The chain is built from TRBV6-1 and TRBJ2-7; 11 bases align to TRBD1. Trimming removed 6 bases from V and 7 bases from J; junction bases left unmatched: 8. Germline V gene sequence: CDR1 MNHNS, CDR2 SASEGT. The CDR3 is 14 residues long. Here the CDR3 DNA reads TGTGCCAGCAGGGGACAGGGGGACACTCGGGAGCAGTACTTC. The encoded protein is CASRGQGDTREQYF.

This clonotype has at least ten counts. The chain recombines TRBV7-9 with TRBJ1-6, with D uncertain. CDR3 length: 14 residues. V was trimmed by 1 base and J by 10 bases, leaving 11 bases between them. CDR1 is SEHNR, CDR2 FQNEAQ, per germline (reference sequence). Here the CDR3 reads CASSLDSWFSPLHF. The CDR3 nucleotides read TGTGCCAGCAGCTTAGATTCCTGGTTCTCACCCCTCCACTTT.

The V gene is TRBV18, the J gene TRBJ2-6, with D maybe TRBD1 (5 bases). There are 19 residues in the CDR3. Germline CDR1 is KGHSH and CDR2 is LQKENI. Trimming removed 2 bases from V and 0 bases from J, with 17 bases in between. The chain's CDR3 is CASSPYRQGPYSGANVLTF. The CDR3, as DNA: TGTGCCAGCTCACCATATCGTCAGGGCCCCTACTCTGGGGCCAACGTCCTGACTTTC.

In its sample, this clonotype was seen many times. The J gene is TRBJ1-5, the V gene TRBV20-1; D uncertain. CDR1 and CDR2 from the germline V gene are DFQATT and SNEGSKA (reference sequence). Trimming took off 3 bases at V and 5 bases at J, with 14 bases between the two ends. The CDR3 consists of 14 residues. CDR3 protein: CSARSGVTDQPQHF. As DNA, the CDR3 is TGCAGTGCTAGGAGCGGAGTAACGGATCAGCCCCAGCATTTT.

This clonotype was counted at least ten times. This chain uses TRBV6-1 with TRBJ1-3; TRBD1 might be the D (5 bases). Trimming removed 1 base at V and 2 bases at J, with 9 bases between. This CDR3 is built from 15 residues. Germline V gives CDR1 MNHNS, CDR2 SASEGT. Here the CDR3 DNA reads TGTGCCAGCAGTGAAGACGGGGGAACTGGAAACACCATATATTTT. This codes for CASSEDGGTGNTIYF.

Ten or more counts support this clonotype. This chain joins TRBV5-1 and TRBJ1-1; no definite D call. Between the trimmed V and J ends, which lost 0 bases and 0 bases, there was a span of 9 bases. The CDR3 is made up of 15 amino acids. Per germline, CDR1 SGHRS and CDR2 YFSETQ. The CDR3, as DNA: TGCGCCAGCAGCTTGGCTCAGACACTGAACACTGAAGCTTTCTTT. Its protein product is CASSLAQTLNTEAFF.

This clonotype has ten or more counts. The gene calls are TRBV15 and TRBJ1-5; perhaps TRBD1 as D (5 bases). Germline V gives CDR1 LNHNV, CDR2 YYDKDF (reference sequence). The CDR3 spans 15 residues. Between the trimmed V and J ends, which lost 0 bases and 8 bases, there was a span of 14 bases. The CDR3 nucleotides read TGTGCCACCAGCAGAGAGGCAGGGCTCTATGAGCCCCAGCATTTT. As protein: CATSREAGLYEPQHF.

This chain links TRBV6-1 with TRBJ1-2; D is possibly TRBD1 (5 bases). Trimming removed 2 bases at V and 7 bases at J, with 11 bases between. Germline V CDR1 and CDR2: MNHNS, SASEGT. The CDR3 has 13 residues. CDR3: CASSETGYGGYTF. CDR3 coding DNA: TGTGCCAGCAGTGAAACAGGTTACGGTGGCTACACCTTC.

This clonotype was seen many times. The V call is TRBV20-1, the J call TRBJ2-1; 11 bases are shared with TRBD2. Per the germline V gene, CDR1 is DFQATT and CDR2 is SNEGSKA (reference sequence). J lost 7 bases, V lost 5 bases, and 4 bases had no gene match. The CDR3 totals 13 residues. CDR3: CSARSGGANEQFF. In nucleotides, the CDR3 is TGCAGTGCTCGTAGCGGGGGGGCTAATGAGCAGTTCTTC.

The sample holds many counts of this clonotype. The chain carries TRBV6-1 and TRBJ2-1; no clear D gene. The CDR3 totals 11 residues. The V gene's germline CDR1 is MNHNS and CDR2 SASEGT. V was shortened by 1 base and J by 9 bases, with 4 bases between the two germline ends. The CDR3 nucleotides read TGTGCCAGCAGTGAAGTCCCTGAGCAGTTCTTC. Translating it yields CASSEVPEQFF.